The next 24 T cell receptor beta chains were all read from a single sample in a study of neoadjuvant nivolumab and ipilimumab in lung cancer. Profiled with immunoSEQ multiplex PCR; TCRdb holds only in-frame clones, not every one. The profile shows about 25,000 clones, around four fifths of them singletons. The sequencing here drew on tumor tissue, taken after neoadjuvant nivolumab, alone or with ipilimumab, at or shortly before surgery. These receptors all stem from an adult with non-small cell lung cancer.

This rearrangement joins TRBV6-5 to TRBJ2-7, with D perhaps TRBD1 or TRBD2 (5 bases each). The CDR3 has 14 residues. V lost 8 bases and J lost 6, with 20 bases in between. Germline CDR1 and CDR2: MNHEY and SVGAGI. The chain's CDR3 is CASGREGLGGEQYF. In DNA, the CDR3 is TGTGCCAGCGGTCGCGAAGGACTTGGGGGCGAGCAGTACTTC.

The chain has TRBV29-1 and TRBJ2-5; no firm D call. V gave up 2 bases and J gave up 2 bases, with 9 bases separating them. CDR3 size: 13 residues. The V gene's germline CDR1 is SQVTM and CDR2 ANQGSEA. The CDR3 sequence: CSVERAAQETQYF. The CDR3 DNA follows: TGCAGCGTTGAAAGGGCAGCGCAAGAGACCCAGTACTTC.

This chain links TRBV15 with TRBJ1-5; D unclear. This CDR3 has 14 amino acids. V lost 0 bases to trimming and J lost 5 bases, with 8 bases between them. CDR1 is LNHNV and CDR2 is YYDKDF in the germline V gene (reference sequence). In DNA form, the CDR3 reads TGTGCCACCAGCAGAGATCGTGGGGATCAGCCCCAGCATTTT. It is translated as CATSRDRGDQPQHF.

The rearrangement links TRBV4-1 to TRBJ2-5; D is undetermined. V dropped 3 bases and J dropped 5 bases, with 10 bases sitting between them. From germline, CDR1 is MGHRA and CDR2 YSYEKL. The CDR3 extends over 13 amino acids. The CDR3 protein is CASSHNYLETQYF. CDR3 coding DNA: TGCGCCAGCAGCCACAACTATCTCGAGACCCAGTACTTC.

J is TRBJ2-2 and V is TRBV7-6, with 8 bases fitting TRBD2. With V trimmed by 5 bases and J by 7 bases, 9 bases remained unmatched. Germline CDR1 and CDR2: SGHVS and FNYEAQ. This CDR3 contains 15 residues. DNA for the CDR3: TGTGCCAGCAGCCCCAATAGCGGGGCGGGCGGGGAGCTGTTTTTT. It is translated as CASSPNSGAGGELFF.

This clone was seen a handful of times. J is TRBJ2-7 and V is TRBV12-5, with D hard to call. The germline CDR1 and CDR2 sequences are LGHNT and FRNRAP. The V gene lost 3 bases and the J gene lost 3 bases, with 6 bases spanning the gap. There are 12 residues in the CDR3. The CDR3 protein is CASGLEVYEQYF. As DNA, the CDR3 is TGTGCTAGTGGTTTAGAAGTCTACGAGCAGTACTTC.

This chain joins TRBV4-2 and TRBJ2-5; D could derive from TRBD1 or TRBD2 (6 bases each). The CDR3 sequence is 16 residues long. CDR1 LGHNA and CDR2 YNFKEQ come from the germline V gene. The V gene lost 0 bases and the J gene lost 6 bases, with 17 bases spanning the gap. This CDR3 reads CASSQEGGLAGQTQYF. CDR3 DNA sequence: TGTGCCAGCAGCCAAGAAGGGGGGCTAGCCGGACAGACCCAGTACTTC.

The chain combines TRBV5-1 with TRBJ1-4, with 8 bases matching TRBD1. J lost 4 bases, V lost 0 bases, and 2 bases had no gene match. Germline CDR1 and CDR2: SGHRS and YFSETQ. CDR3 size: 15 residues. CDR3 sequence: CASSLGDRYNEKLFF. The CDR3, as DNA: TGCGCCAGCAGCTTGGGGGACAGGTATAATGAAAAACTGTTTTTT.

The chain uses TRBV6-5 and TRBJ2-1; D is possibly TRBD2 (6 bases). Germline CDR1 is MNHEY and CDR2 is SVGAGI. Trimming cost V 0 bases and J 7 bases, with 13 bases left between them. The CDR3 is 15 residues long. The CDR3 spells CASSYSTSLGNEQFF. As DNA, the CDR3 is TGTGCCAGCAGTTACTCAACTAGCCTAGGGAATGAGCAGTTCTTC.

The CDR3 here is CAWSVGVESGELFF. CDR3 nucleotide sequence: TGTGCCTGGAGCGTCGGGGTTGAGTCCGGGGAGCTGTTTTTT. The V call is TRBV30, the J call TRBJ2-2, with a weak D call TRBD2 (5 bases). Deletions cut 3 bases from V and 6 bases from J, with 14 bases between. This CDR3 has 14 amino acids. Germline V gene lookup returns CDR1 GTSNPN and CDR2 SVGIG (reference sequence).

V gene TRBV5-1 combines with J gene TRBJ1-1; tentative D call: TRBD1 (5 bases). This CDR3 contains 11 residues. The V gene's germline CDR1 is SGHRS and CDR2 YFSETQ. V was shortened by 1 base and J by 8 bases, with 6 bases between the two germline ends. The CDR3, as DNA: TGCGCCAGCAGCTTGAACAGGGAAGCTTTCTTT. This gives the protein CASSLNREAFF.

The chain combines TRBV7-9 with TRBJ2-7; a weak D match, TRBD1 (5 bases). There are 13 residues in the CDR3. Deletions cut 0 bases from V and 2 bases from J, with 5 bases between. The germline gives CDR1 SEHNR, CDR2 FQNEAQ (reference sequence). The chain's CDR3 is CASSLARAYEQYF. The CDR3 nucleotides are TGTGCCAGCAGCTTAGCCAGGGCCTACGAGCAGTACTTC. Full variable domain (missing parts from reference TRBV7-9 and TRBJ2-7): DTGVSQNPRHKITKRGQNVTFRCDPISEHNRLYWYRQTLGQGPEFLTYFQNEAQLEKSRLLSDRFSAERPKGSFSTLEIQRTEQGDSAMYLCASSLARAYEQYFGPGTRLTVT.

The chain is built from TRBV7-8 and TRBJ1-1; the D is unclear. The CDR3 length is 13 residues. The V gene lost 10 bases and the J gene lost 4 bases, with 16 bases spanning the gap. The germline V gene has CDR1 SGHVS and CDR2 FQNEAQ. The CDR3 region has the DNA TGTGCCACCCTCCTTACCCCTGTCACTGAAGCTTTCTTT. It encodes CATLLTPVTEAFF.

V usage is TRBV7-8 and J usage is TRBJ2-5, with D hard to call. Germline V gene sequence: CDR1 SGHVS, CDR2 FQNEAQ. The CDR3 sequence is 13 residues long. V was shortened by 5 bases and J by 5 bases, with 12 bases between the two germline ends. The CDR3 DNA reads as TGTGCCAGCAGCCCTAGGGATCGGGAGACCCAGTACTTC. This gives the protein CASSPRDRETQYF.

This clone came up once. The chain couples TRBV5-1 to TRBJ1-1; 7 bases agree with TRBD1. Looked up from germline, CDR1 is SGHRS and CDR2 is YFSETQ. The trim removed 3 bases at V and 1 base at J, leaving 3 bases unmatched. The length of the CDR3 is 14 residues. CDR3 loop: CASSSGQQNTEAFF. CDR3 DNA: TGCGCCAGCAGCTCGGGACAGCAGAACACTGAAGCTTTCTTT.

This clone was seen a few times. The J gene is TRBJ2-7, the V gene TRBV27, with D hard to call. This CDR3 has 13 residues. The V gene's germline CDR1 is MNHEY and CDR2 SMNVEV (reference sequence). The V and J ends lost 3 bases and 0 bases respectively, with 6 bases between them. The CDR3 region is CASSLGPSYEQYF. CDR3 nucleotides: TGTGCCAGCAGTTTGGGTCCCTCCTACGAGCAGTACTTC.

The CDR3 nucleotides are TGTGCCTGGAGGACGGGAGCGAACACCGGGGAGCTGTTTTTT. It specifies CAWRTGANTGELFF. The chain carries TRBV30 and TRBJ2-2; TRBD2 might be the D (6 bases). CDR1 and CDR2 from the germline V gene are GTSNPN and SVGIG (reference sequence). V gave up 3 bases and J gave up 0 bases, with 8 bases separating them. CDR3 size: 14 residues.

This chain uses TRBV7-9 with TRBJ2-1; 10 nucleotides match TRBD2. V dropped 3 bases and J dropped 2; count of bases not matched to a gene: 4. The CDR3 length is 16 residues. Germline CDR1 reads SEHNR; CDR2 reads FQNEAQ (reference sequence). The CDR3: CASSLGTSATYNEQFF. DNA of the CDR3: TGTGCCAGCAGCTTGGGGACTAGCGCTACCTACAATGAGCAGTTCTTC. The full variable domain, with the rest looked up from reference TRBV7-9 and TRBJ2-1, is DTGVSQNPRHKITKRGQNVTFRCDPISEHNRLYWYRQTLGQGPEFLTYFQNEAQLEKSRLLSDRFSAERPKGSFSTLEIQRTEQGDSAMYLCASSLGTSATYNEQFFGPGTRLTVL.

This clone has just one count. J is TRBJ2-1 and V is TRBV2; 16 nucleotides align to TRBD2. The CDR3 sequence is 14 residues long. V lost 11 bases, J lost 8 bases, and 6 bases stayed unmatched. CDR1 and CDR2 (germline): SNHLY, FYNNEI. The CDR3 sequence: CAGAGTSGRDEQFF. DNA for the CDR3: TGTGCCGGAGCGGGGACTAGCGGGAGGGATGAGCAGTTCTTC.

This chain connects TRBV10-2 to TRBJ2-7; the D gene could be TRBD1 or TRBD2 (5 bases each). Trimming removed 0 bases from V and 6 bases from J, with 24 bases in between. The CDR3 consists of 18 residues. Germline CDR1 WSHSY, CDR2 SAAADI. CDR3 protein: CASSESSFYGTGFVEQYF. The CDR3 nucleotides are TGCGCCAGCAGTGAGTCGTCTTTTTACGGGACCGGCTTCGTCGAGCAGTACTTC.

This clone was recorded once. The chain joins TRBV27 to TRBJ2-1; D could derive from TRBD1 or TRBD2 (5 bases each). V was shortened by 5 bases and J by 3 bases, with 11 bases between the two germline ends. The CDR3 length is 14 residues. CDR1 is MNHEY and CDR2 is SMNVEV in the germline V gene (reference sequence). The CDR3 DNA reads TGTGCCAGCAGTACGGGACGCCGCTACAATGAGCAGTTCTTC. Amino acids: CASSTGRRYNEQFF.

Note on this clone: Within the sample, other DNA sequences also encode this same CDR3. The chain links TRBV5-1 to TRBJ2-1; D call uncertain. The germline V and J ends were trimmed by 1 base and 5 bases, with 7 bases remaining between them. The V gene's germline CDR1 is SGHRS and CDR2 YFSETQ. There are 13 residues in the CDR3. The CDR3 DNA reads as TGCGCCAGCAGCTTGTCGACCCACAATGAGCAGTTCTTC. Translation: CASSLSTHNEQFF.

This clone was picked up one time. This chain uses TRBV11-2 with TRBJ2-1; the D gene is possibly TRBD2 (5 bases). The CDR3 is 15 residues long. Trimming removed 2 bases from V and 2 bases from J, with 10 bases in between. Germline CDR1 is SGHAT and CDR2 is FQNNGV. CDR3 coding DNA: TGTGCCAGCAGCTTAAACGGGGTTACCTACAATGAGCAGTTCTTC. Residues: CASSLNGVTYNEQFF. The full variable domain, its missing parts supplied by reference TRBV11-2 and TRBJ2-1, is EAGVAQSPRYKIIEKRQSVAFWCNPISGHATLYWYQQILGQGPKLLIQFQNNGVVDDSQLPKDRFSAERLKGVDSTLKIQPAKLEDSAVYLCASSLNGVTYNEQFFGPGTRLTVL.

The rearrangement links TRBV14 to TRBJ1-3; TRBD1 is a possible D gene (5 bases). This CDR3 spans 16 amino acids. V lost 4 bases and J lost 2, with 15 bases in between. The V gene's germline CDR1 is SGHDN and CDR2 FVKESK. The CDR3 DNA sequence: TGTGCCAGCAGCCCTCAGGGAAAAAGTGCTGGAAACACCATATATTTT. Its translation: CASSPQGKSAGNTIYF.